This T cell receptor (beta chain) came from a study of a mutant IDH1 vaccine in newly diagnosed glioma. For the study at large: Treatment recipients were approximately 60% male and around 38% female, and their mean age was around 37 years. Before enrollment, patients got radiotherapy alone, temozolomide alone, or mostly the combination.

With regard to this clone: Its antigen remains unknown.

Time point given: week 11, during vaccination. Each dose delivered 300 ug of mutant IDH1 20-mer peptide subcutaneously with imiquimod. Produced via immunoSEQ multiplex PCR; TCRdb's table is partial and in-frame only. The sample includes under 55,000 clones, roughly 90% of them seen just once. V lost 2 bases, J lost 0 bases, and 7 bases lay in between. CDR1 and CDR2 (germline): SGHVS, FQNEAQ. The CDR3 runs to 14 residues. V usage is TRBV7-8 and J usage is TRBJ2-5; D remains ambiguous. The receptor's source is a man aged 45-65 years with glioma. The sequences come from PBMCs, collected from a glioma patient whose treatment included an IDH1 peptide vaccine. CDR3 in amino acids: CASSLSEYQETQYF. The CDR3 coding sequence is TGTGCCAGCAGCTTATCGGAGTACCAAGAGACCCAGTACTTC.